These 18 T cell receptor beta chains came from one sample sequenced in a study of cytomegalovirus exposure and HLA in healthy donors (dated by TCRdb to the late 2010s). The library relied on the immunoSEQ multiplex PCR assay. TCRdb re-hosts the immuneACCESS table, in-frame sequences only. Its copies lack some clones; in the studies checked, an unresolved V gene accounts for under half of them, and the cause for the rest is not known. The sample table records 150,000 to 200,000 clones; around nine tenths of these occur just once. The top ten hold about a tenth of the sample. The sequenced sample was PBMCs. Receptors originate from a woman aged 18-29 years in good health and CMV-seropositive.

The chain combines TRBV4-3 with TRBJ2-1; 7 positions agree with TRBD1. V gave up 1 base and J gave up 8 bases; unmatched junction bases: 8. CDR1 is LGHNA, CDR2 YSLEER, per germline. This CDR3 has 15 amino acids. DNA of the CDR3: TGCGCCAGCAGCCAAGTCGGACAGGTCACGGATGAGCAGTTCTTC. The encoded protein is CASSQVGQVTDEQFF.

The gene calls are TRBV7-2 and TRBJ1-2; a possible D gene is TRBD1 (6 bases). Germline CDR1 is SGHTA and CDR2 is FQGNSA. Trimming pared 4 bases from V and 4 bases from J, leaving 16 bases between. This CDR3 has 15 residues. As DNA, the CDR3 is TGTGCCAGCAGCTCAGGCTCAGGGGTCGTCTATGGCTACACCTTC. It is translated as CASSSGSGVVYGYTF.

The CDR3 DNA reads TGTGCCAGCAGCCAATCCGCAGGGGGCGCGACCAAAAACATTCAGTACTTC. Its translation is CASSQSAGGATKNIQYF. The V call is TRBV16, the J call TRBJ2-4; the match to TRBD1 covers 8 bases. The CDR3 sequence is 17 residues long. The V gene's germline CDR1 is KGHSY and CDR2 FQNENV. V shed 0 bases and J 2 bases; nucleotides not matched to a gene: 6.

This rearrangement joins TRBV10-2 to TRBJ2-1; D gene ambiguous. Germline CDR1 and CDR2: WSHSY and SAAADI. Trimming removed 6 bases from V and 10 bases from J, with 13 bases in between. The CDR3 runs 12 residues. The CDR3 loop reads CASSRGGQEQFF. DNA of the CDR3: TGCGCCAGCAGCCGAGGCGGCCAAGAGCAGTTCTTC.

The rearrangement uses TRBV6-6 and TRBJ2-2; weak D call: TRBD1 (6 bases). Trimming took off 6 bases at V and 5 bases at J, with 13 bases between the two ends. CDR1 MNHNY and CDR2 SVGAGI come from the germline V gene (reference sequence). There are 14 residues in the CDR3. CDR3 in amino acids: CASRGAGSTGELFF. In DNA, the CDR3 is TGTGCCAGCAGGGGGGCAGGGAGTACCGGGGAGCTGTTTTTT.

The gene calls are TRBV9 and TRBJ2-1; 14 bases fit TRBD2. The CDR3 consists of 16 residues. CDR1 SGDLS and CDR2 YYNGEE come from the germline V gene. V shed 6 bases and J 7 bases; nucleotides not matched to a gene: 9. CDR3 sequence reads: CASNLPGTSGRNEQFF. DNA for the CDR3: TGTGCCAGCAACCTACCAGGGACTAGCGGGAGAAATGAGCAGTTCTTC.

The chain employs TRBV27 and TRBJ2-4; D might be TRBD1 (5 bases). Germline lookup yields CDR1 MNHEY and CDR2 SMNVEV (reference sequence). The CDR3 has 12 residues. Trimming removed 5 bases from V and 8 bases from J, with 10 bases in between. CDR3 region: CASSTQGYIQYF. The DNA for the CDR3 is TGTGCCAGCAGTACCCAGGGTTACATTCAGTACTTC.

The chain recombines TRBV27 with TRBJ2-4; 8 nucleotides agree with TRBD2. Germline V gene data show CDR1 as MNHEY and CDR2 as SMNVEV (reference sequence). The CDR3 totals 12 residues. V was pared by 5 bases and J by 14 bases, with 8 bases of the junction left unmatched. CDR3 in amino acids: CASSAPTSVKYF. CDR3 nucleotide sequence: TGTGCCAGCAGTGCCCCGACTAGCGTAAAGTACTTC.

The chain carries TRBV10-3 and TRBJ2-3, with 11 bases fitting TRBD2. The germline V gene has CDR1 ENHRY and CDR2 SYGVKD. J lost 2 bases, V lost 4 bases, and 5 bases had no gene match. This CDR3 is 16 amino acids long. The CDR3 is CAISVIAGGFTDTQYF. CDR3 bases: TGTGCCATCAGTGTAATAGCGGGAGGGTTCACAGATACGCAGTATTTT.

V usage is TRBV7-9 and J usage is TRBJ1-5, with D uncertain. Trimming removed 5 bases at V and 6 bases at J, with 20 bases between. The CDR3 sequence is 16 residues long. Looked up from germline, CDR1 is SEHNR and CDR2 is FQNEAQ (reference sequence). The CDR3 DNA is TGTGCCAGCAGCACAACAGCCACCGAAGTTGGTCAGCCCCAGCATTTT. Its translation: CASSTTATEVGQPQHF.

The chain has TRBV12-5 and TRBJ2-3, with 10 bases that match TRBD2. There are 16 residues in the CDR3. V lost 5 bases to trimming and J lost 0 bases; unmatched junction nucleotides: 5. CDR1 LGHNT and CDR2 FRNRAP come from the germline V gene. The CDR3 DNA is TGTGCTAGTGGTCCAGGACTAGCGGAGAGCACAGATACGCAGTATTTT. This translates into CASGPGLAESTDTQYF. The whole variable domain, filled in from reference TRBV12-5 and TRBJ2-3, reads DARVTQTPRHKVTEMGQEVTMRCQPILGHNTVFWYRQTMMQGLELLAYFRNRAPLDDSGMPKDRFSAEMPDATLATLKIQPSEPRDSAVYFCASGPGLAESTDTQYFGPGTRLTVL.

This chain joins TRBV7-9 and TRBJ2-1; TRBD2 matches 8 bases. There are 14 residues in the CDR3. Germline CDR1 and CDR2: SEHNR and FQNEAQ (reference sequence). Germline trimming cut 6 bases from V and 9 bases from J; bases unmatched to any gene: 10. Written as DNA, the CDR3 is TGTGCCAGCAGACAGCGGGAGTTTAGTACTGAGCAGTTCTTC. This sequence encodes CASRQREFSTEQFF.

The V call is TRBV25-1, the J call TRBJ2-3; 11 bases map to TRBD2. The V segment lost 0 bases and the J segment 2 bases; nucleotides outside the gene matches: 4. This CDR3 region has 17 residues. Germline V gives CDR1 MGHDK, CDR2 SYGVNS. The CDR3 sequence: CASSEYGTSGHTDTQYF. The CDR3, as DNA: TGTGCCAGCAGTGAATACGGGACTAGCGGTCACACAGATACGCAGTATTTT.

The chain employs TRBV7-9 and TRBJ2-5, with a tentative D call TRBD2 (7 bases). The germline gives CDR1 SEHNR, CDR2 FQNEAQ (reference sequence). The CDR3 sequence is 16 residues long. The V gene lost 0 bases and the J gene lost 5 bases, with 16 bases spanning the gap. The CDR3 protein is CASSLAGGGRAETQYF. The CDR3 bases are TGTGCCAGCAGCTTAGCGGGAGGGGGAAGAGCGGAGACCCAGTACTTC. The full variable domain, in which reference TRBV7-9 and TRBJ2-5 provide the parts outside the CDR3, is DTGVSQNPRHKITKRGQNVTFRCDPISEHNRLYWYRQTLGQGPEFLTYFQNEAQLEKSRLLSDRFSAERPKGSFSTLEIQRTEQGDSAMYLCASSLAGGGRAETQYFGPGTRLLVL.

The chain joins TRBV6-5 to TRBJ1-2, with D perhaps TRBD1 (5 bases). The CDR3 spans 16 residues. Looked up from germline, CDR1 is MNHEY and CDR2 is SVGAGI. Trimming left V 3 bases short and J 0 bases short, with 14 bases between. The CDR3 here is CASSYALQGANYGYTF. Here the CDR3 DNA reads TGTGCCAGCAGTTATGCCCTCCAGGGCGCTAACTATGGCTACACCTTC.

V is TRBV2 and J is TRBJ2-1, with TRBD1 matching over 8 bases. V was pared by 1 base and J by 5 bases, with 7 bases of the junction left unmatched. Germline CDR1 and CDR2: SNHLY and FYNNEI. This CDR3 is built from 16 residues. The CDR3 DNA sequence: TGTGCCAGCAGTGAAGTTTCAGGGGGCTGGAACAATGAGCAGTTCTTC. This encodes CASSEVSGGWNNEQFF.

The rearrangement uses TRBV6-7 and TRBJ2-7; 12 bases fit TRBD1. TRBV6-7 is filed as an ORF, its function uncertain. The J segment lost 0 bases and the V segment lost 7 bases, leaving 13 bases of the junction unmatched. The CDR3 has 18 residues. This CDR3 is CASILSRDRGPRSYEQYF. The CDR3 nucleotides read TGTGCCAGCATCTTATCTAGGGACAGGGGGCCCCGCTCCTACGAGCAGTACTTC.

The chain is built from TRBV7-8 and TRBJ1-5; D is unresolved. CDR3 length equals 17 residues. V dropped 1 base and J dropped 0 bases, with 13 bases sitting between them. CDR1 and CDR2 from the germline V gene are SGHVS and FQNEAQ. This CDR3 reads CASSLEAEWISNQPQHF. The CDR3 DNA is TGTGCCAGCAGCTTAGAGGCGGAATGGATTAGCAATCAGCCCCAGCATTTT. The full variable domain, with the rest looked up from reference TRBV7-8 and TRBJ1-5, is GAGVSQSPRYKVAKRGQDVALRCDPISGHVSLFWYQQALGQGPEFLTYFQNEAQLDKSGLPSDRFFAERPEGSVSTLKIQRTQQEDSAVYLCASSLEAEWISNQPQHFGDGTRLSIL.